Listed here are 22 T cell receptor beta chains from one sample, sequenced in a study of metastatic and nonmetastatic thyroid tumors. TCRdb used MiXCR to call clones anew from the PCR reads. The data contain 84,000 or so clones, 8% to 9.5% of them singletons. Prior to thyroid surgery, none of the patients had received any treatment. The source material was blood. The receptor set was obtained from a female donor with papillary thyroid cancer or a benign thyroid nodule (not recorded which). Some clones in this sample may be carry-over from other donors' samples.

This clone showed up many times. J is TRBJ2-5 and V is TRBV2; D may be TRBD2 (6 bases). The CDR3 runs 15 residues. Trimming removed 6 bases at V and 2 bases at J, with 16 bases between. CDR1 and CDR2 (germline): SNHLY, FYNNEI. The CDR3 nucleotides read TGTGCCAGCAGGCCAGCGGGCGCCCCTCAAGAGACCCAGTACTTC. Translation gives CASRPAGAPQETQYF.

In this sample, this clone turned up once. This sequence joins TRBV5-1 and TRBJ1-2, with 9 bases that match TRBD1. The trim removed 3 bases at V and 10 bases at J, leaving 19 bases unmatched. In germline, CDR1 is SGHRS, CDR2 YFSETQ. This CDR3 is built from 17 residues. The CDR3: CASSSEGQGLGLSVYTF. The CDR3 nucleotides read TGCGCCAGCAGCTCCGAGGGACAGGGTCTGGGCCTTTCGGTCTACACCTTC. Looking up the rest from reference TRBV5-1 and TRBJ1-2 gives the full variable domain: KAGVTQTPRYLIKTRGQQVTLSCSPISGHRSVSWYQQTPGQGLQFLFEYFSETQRNKGNFPGRFSGRQFSNSRSEMNVSTLELGDSALYLCASSSEGQGLGLSVYTFGSGTRLTVV.

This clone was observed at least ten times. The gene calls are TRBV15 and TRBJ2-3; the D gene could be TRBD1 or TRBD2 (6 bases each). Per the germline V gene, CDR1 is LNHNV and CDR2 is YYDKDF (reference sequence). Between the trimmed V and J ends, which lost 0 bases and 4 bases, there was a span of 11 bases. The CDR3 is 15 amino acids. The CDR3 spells CATSRDRGDPDTQYF. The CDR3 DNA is TGTGCCACCAGCAGAGATAGGGGGGACCCAGATACGCAGTATTTT.

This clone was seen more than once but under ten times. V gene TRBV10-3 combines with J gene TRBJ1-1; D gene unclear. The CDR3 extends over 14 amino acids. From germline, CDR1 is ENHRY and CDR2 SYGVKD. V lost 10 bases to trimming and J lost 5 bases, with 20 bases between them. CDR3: CATTSGGGGTEAFF. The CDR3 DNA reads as TGTGCCACTACATCGGGAGGCGGAGGGACTGAAGCTTTCTTT.

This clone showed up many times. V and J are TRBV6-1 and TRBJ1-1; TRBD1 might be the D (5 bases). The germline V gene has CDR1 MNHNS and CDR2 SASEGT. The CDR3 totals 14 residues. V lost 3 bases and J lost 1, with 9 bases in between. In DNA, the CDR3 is TGTGCCAGCAGTGATGCAGGGACGAACACTGAAGCTTTCTTT. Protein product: CASSDAGTNTEAFF.

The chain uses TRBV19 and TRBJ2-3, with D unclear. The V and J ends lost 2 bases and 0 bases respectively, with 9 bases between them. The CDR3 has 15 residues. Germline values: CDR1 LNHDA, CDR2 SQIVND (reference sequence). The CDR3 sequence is CASSIIPDSTDTQYF. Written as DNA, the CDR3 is TGTGCCAGTAGTATAATCCCCGACAGCACAGATACGCAGTATTTT. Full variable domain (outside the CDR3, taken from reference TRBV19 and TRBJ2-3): DGGITQSPKYLFRKEGQNVTLSCEQNLNHDAMYWYRQDPGQGLRLIYYSQIVNDFQKGDIAEGYSVSREKKESFPLTVTSAQKNPTAFYLCASSIIPDSTDTQYFGPGTRLTVL.

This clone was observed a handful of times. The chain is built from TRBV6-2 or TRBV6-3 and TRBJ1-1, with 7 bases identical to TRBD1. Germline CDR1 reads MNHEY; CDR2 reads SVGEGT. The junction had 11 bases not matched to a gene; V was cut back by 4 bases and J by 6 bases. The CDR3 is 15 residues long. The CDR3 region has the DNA TGTGCCAGCAGTTCCGCTCTCGACAGGGTCCCTGAAGCTTTCTTT. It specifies CASSSALDRVPEAFF.

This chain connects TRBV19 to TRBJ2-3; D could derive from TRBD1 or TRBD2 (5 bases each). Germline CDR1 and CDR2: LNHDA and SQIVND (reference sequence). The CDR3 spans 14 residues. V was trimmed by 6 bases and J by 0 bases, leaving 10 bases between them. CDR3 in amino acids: CASSRRDSTDTQYF. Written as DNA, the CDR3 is TGTGCCAGTAGCCGCCGGGACAGCACAGATACGCAGTATTTT.

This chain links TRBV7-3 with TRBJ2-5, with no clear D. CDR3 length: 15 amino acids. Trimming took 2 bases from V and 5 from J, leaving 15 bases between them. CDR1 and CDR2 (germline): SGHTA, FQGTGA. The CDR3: CASSLEWTPCETQYF. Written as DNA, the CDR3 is TGTGCCAGCAGCTTAGAGTGGACCCCTTGTGAGACCCAGTACTTC.

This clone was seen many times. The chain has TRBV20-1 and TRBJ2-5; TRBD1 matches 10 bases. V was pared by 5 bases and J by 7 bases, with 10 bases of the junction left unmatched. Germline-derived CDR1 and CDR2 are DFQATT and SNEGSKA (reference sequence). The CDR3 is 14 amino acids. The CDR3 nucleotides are TGCAGTGCTGACACCGGGACAGGGGAAGGGACCCAGTACTTC. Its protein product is CSADTGTGEGTQYF.

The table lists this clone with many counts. This chain's CDR3 is CAMGQGLGNTIYF. CDR3 sequence (DNA): TGTGCCATGGGACAGGGGTTAGGAAACACCATATATTTT. This chain uses TRBV6-1 with TRBJ1-3; 10 nucleotides match TRBD1. With V trimmed by 10 bases and J by 4 bases, 4 bases remained unmatched. CDR1 is MNHNS, CDR2 SASEGT, per germline. CDR3 length: 13 amino acids.

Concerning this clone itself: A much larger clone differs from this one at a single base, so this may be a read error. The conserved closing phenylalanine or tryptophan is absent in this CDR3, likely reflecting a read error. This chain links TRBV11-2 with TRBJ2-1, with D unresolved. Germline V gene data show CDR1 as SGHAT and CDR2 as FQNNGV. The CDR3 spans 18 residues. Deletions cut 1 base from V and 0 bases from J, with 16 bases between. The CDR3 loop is CASSLGVGSLGSYNEQFS. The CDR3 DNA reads TGTGCCAGCAGCTTAGGTGTAGGCAGTTTAGGCTCCTACAATGAGCAGTTCTCC.

The CDR3 reads CASSLAGLYTF. In DNA, the CDR3 is TGTGCCAGCAGTTTGGCAGGACTCTACACCTTC. The chain joins TRBV28 to TRBJ1-2, with no clear D. This CDR3 has 11 amino acids. Germline CDR1 reads MDHEN; CDR2 reads SYDVKM. V was clipped by 3 bases and J by 10 bases, with 9 bases between them.

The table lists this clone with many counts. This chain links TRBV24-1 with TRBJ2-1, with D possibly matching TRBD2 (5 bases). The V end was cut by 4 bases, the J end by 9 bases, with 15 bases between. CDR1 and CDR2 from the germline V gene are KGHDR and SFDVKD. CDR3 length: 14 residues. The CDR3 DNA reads TGTGCCACCAGTGACCTGAGGGCTAGAGGTGAGCAGTTCTTC. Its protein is CATSDLRARGEQFF.

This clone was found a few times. This CDR3 reads CASSGRGSGANVLTF. The CDR3 region has the DNA TGTGCCAGCAGCGGCAGGGGTTCTGGGGCCAACGTCCTGACTTTC. This chain joins TRBV9 and TRBJ2-6; weak D call: TRBD1 (6 bases). From germline, CDR1 is SGDLS and CDR2 YYNGEE. The CDR3 loop spans 15 amino acids. Trimming shortened V by 3 bases and J by 1 base, and 8 bases separated the two germline ends.

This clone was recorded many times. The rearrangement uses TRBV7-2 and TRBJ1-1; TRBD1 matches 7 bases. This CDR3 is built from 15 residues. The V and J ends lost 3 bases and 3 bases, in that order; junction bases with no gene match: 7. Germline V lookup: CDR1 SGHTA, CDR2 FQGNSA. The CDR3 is CASSFVQGLDTEAFF. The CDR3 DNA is TGTGCCAGCAGCTTTGTACAGGGGCTTGACACTGAAGCTTTCTTT.

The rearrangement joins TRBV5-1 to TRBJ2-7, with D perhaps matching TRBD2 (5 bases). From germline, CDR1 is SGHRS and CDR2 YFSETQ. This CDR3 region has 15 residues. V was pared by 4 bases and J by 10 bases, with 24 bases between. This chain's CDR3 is CASSLTGDSLIDQYF. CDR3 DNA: TGCGCCAGCAGCCTAACCGGGGATTCCCTTATAGATCAGTACTTC.

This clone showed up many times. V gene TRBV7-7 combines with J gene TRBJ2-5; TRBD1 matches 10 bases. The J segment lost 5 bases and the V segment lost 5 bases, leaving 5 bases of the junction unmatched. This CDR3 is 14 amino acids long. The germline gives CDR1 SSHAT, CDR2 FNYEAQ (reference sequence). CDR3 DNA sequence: TGTGCCAGCAGCGTGACAGGGGGCAGCGAGACCCAGTACTTC. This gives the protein CASSVTGGSETQYF.

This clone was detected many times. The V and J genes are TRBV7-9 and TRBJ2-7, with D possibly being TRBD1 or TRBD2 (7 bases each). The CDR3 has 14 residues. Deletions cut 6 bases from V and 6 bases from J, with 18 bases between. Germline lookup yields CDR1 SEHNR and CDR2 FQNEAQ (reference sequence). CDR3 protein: CASRQDREGSEQYF. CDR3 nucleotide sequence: TGTGCCAGCAGGCAAGACAGGGAGGGCTCCGAGCAGTACTTC.

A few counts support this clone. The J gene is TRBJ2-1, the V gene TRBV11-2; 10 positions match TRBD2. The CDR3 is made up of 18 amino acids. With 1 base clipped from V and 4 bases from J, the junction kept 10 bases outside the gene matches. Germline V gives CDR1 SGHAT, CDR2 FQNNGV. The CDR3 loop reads CASSLGGSGGLSYNEQFF. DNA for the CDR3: TGTGCCAGCAGCTTAGGAGGTAGCGGGGGGCTCTCATACAATGAGCAGTTCTTC.

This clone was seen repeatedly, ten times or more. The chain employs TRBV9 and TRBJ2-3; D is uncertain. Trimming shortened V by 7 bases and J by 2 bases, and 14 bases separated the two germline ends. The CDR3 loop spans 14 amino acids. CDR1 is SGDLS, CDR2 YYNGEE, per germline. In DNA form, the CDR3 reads TGTGCCAGCTCTGCGGCCCGTCCCACAGATACGCAGTATTTT. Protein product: CASSAARPTDTQYF. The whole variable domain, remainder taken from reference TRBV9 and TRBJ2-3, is DSGVTQTPKHLITATGQRVTLRCSPRSGDLSVYWYQQSLDQGLQFLIQYYNGEERAKGNILERFSAQQFPDLHSELNLSSLELGDSALYFCASSAARPTDTQYFGPGTRLTVL.

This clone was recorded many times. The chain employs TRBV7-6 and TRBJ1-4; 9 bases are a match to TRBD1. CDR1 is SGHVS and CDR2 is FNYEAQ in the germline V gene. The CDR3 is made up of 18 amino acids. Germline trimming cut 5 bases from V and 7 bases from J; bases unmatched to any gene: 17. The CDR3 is CASSTRRDRDLPSEKLFF. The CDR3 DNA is TGTGCCAGCAGCACAAGAAGGGACAGGGACCTCCCTTCTGAAAAACTGTTTTTT.